A single sample is the source of the 9 T cell receptor beta chains below, sequenced in a study of tissue T cells after allogeneic stem cell transplantation. The data were produced by immunoSEQ multiplex PCR, yet TCRdb's version contains in-frame clones alone and is incomplete. The data show about 9,000 clones, 37% seen once. Described time point: mouse harvest day 14 after allogeneic transplant. Tail vein injection delivered 10^7 T-cell-depleted bone marrow cells and 10^6 splenic CD5+ T cells. Sequenced input: skin. The receptors shown here come from a female BALB/c mouse given C57BL/6 T cells with graft-versus-host disease after an allogeneic hematopoietic cell transplant.

This clone was observed a few times. Here the gene names and germline are mouse. The DNA ends 1 residue before the CDR3 does, and the rest of the CDR3 is filled in from the germline J gene. This chain links TRBV26 with TRBJ1-1; maybe TRBD1 (5 bases). The V end lost 3 bases, the J end lost 4 bases, and 9 bases lay between the germline ends. Germline assignment: CDR1 KGHPV and CDR2 FQNQEV (reference sequence). The CDR3 is 13 amino acids. The CDR3 bases that were read are TGTGCCAGCAGTCTACGGGGGAGCACAGAAGTCTTC. Translation gives CASSLRGSTEVF. In full, the CDR3 is CASSLRGSTEVFF. Full variable domain (rest looked up from reference TRBV26 and TRBJ1-1): NSKVIQTPRYLVKGQGQKAKMRCIPEKGHPVVFWYQQNKNNEFKFLINFQNQEVLQQIDMTEKRFSAECPSNSPCSLEIQSSEAGDSALYLCASSLRGSTEVFFGKGTRLTVV.

As to this clone: Mouse germline and gene names are used. The read terminates 1 residue ahead of where the CDR3 ends, so the germline J gene completes it. The chain links TRBV16 to TRBJ1-1, with D perhaps matching TRBD1 (5 bases). From germline, CDR1 is SGHSA and CDR2 FRNQAP. Trimming pared 3 bases from V and 1 base from J, leaving 6 bases between. The CDR3 contains 13 residues. The chain's CDR3 is CASSFQGNTEVFF. The covered CDR3 bases are TGTGCAAGCAGCTTTCAGGGGAACACAGAAGTCTTC.

This clone occurred a few times. Gene names are the mouse ones. With the read ending 1 residue before the CDR3 end, the germline J gene is used to fill in that end. The chain carries TRBV19 and TRBJ2-7, with 10 bases identical to TRBD1. V was pared by 0 bases and J by 0 bases, with 0 bases of the junction left unmatched. The CDR3 is 15 residues long. Germline-derived CDR1 and CDR2 are FNHDT and SITEND (reference sequence). Incomplete CDR3 DNA: TGTGCCAGCAGTATAGGGGACAGGGGCTCCTATGAACAGTAC. Protein sequence: CASSIGDRGSYEQY. The full CDR3 protein is CASSIGDRGSYEQYF.

As to this clone: The genes and germline here are from mouse. The missing CDR3 end, 1 residue past where the read stops, is filled in from the germline J gene. The chain has TRBV16 and TRBJ2-4; TRBD1 or TRBD2 may be the D gene (5 bases each). The germline V and J ends were trimmed by 0 bases and 2 bases, with 6 bases remaining between them. Germline CDR1 reads SGHSA; CDR2 reads FRNQAP. The CDR3 is 14 residues long. Partial CDR3 DNA: TGTGCAAGCAGCTTAGAGGGGACTCAAAACACCTTGTAC. It encodes CASSLEGTQNTLY. The CDR3 in full is CASSLEGTQNTLYF.

This clone qualifies as medium-sized. The germline and genes are mouse ones. The CDR3 end is not reached by the read, which stops 1 residue before it; the germline J gene fills it in. The chain links TRBV26 to TRBJ1-4; TRBD1 matches 8 bases. V lost 2 bases, J lost 4 bases, and 0 bases stayed unmatched. The V gene's germline CDR1 is KGHPV and CDR2 FQNQEV (reference sequence). The CDR3 contains 14 residues. CDR3 bases read: TGTGCCAGCAGTCTGGGACAGGGCAACGAAAGATTATTT. It is translated as CASSLGQGNERLF. The whole CDR3 region reads CASSLGQGNERLFF.

Points on this clone: The gene names given are mouse names. The sequence runs out 1 residue before the end of the CDR3; the remainder is reconstructed from the germline J gene. V is TRBV26 and J is TRBJ2-3; a possible D gene is TRBD1 (5 bases). Trimming left V 5 bases short and J 3 bases short, with 9 bases between. Germline V lookup: CDR1 KGHPV, CDR2 FQNQEV (reference sequence). CDR3 length equals 13 residues. The CDR3 loop reads CASSVRQAETLYF. The CDR3 DNA, read in part, is TGTGCCAGCAGTGTTCGACAGGCAGAAACGCTGTAT. The full variable domain, its missing parts supplied by reference TRBV26 and TRBJ2-3, is NSKVIQTPRYLVKGQGQKAKMRCIPEKGHPVVFWYQQNKNNEFKFLINFQNQEVLQQIDMTEKRFSAECPSNSPCSLEIQSSEAGDSALYLCASSVRQAETLYFGSGTRLTVL.

This clone occurred a few times. Gene names denote mouse genes. The read ends 1 residue shy of where the CDR3 ends; the end is completed using the germline J gene. Different DNA sequences within this sample yield the same CDR3. This chain connects TRBV31 to TRBJ2-4; D call uncertain. Germline lookup yields CDR1 GKSSPN and CDR2 SITVG. The CDR3 consists of 14 residues. V dropped 0 bases and J dropped 0 bases, with 7 bases sitting between them. CDR3 bases read: TGTGCCTGGAGTCTAGGGAGTAGTCAAAACACCTTGTAC. It is translated as CAWSLGSSQNTLY. The full CDR3 protein reads CAWSLGSSQNTLYF. The entire variable domain, with the rest obtained from reference TRBV31 and TRBJ2-4, is as follows: AQTIHQWPVAEIKAVGSPLSLGCTIKGKSSPNLYWYWQATGGTLQQLFYSITVGQVESVVQLNLSASRPKDDQFILSTEKLLLSHSGFYLCAWSLGSSQNTLYFGAGTRLSVL.

In its sample, this clone was seen a few times. Genes and germline are mouse. The sequenced fragment ends 1 residue before the CDR3 boundary, so the rest is inferred from the germline J gene. This chain uses TRBV16 with TRBJ1-1, with unresolved D. CDR3 size: 11 residues. In germline, CDR1 is SGHSA, CDR2 FRNQAP. V lost 6 bases, J lost 4 bases, and 6 bases lay in between. The CDR3 reads CASRRGTEVFF. The CDR3 DNA, read in part, is TGTGCAAGCAGGCGGGGCACAGAAGTCTTC.

Concerning this clone itself: Gene names refer to mouse genes. The read is 1 residue too short to cover the CDR3 end, so that end is filled in from the germline J gene. The chain couples TRBV26 to TRBJ2-3; 10 bases line up with TRBD1. The CDR3 has 16 residues. V dropped 4 bases and J dropped 0; count of bases not matched to a gene: 4. The germline V gene encodes CDR1 KGHPV and CDR2 FQNQEV (reference sequence). CDR3 amino acids: CASSPRQGASAETLYF. Partial CDR3 DNA: TGTGCCAGCAGTCCCCGACAGGGGGCAAGTGCAGAAACGCTGTAT.